This TCR beta chain is drawn from a study of beta chain features in type 1 diabetes. V lost 6 bases and J 2 bases, leaving 9 bases between the germline ends. In germline, CDR1 is MDHEN, CDR2 SYDVKM. The CDR3 loop spans 13 amino acids. Study outcomes and limitations: Among patients with Type 1 diabetes, TCRB CDR3s were moderately but significantly shorter in every one of the four CD4+ subsets.

Since all of the isolated RNA was reverse transcribed, expressed TCRB transcripts were what got sequenced. Only in-frame clones appear in the TCRdb table, and some are missing; sequencing was by immunoSEQ multiplex PCR. The data contain almost 350,000 clones, less than 10% of them seen just once; the ten biggest clones take up less than 0.5%. Cell sorting via CD45RO/CCR7/CD25/CD127/CD95/CD27 was performed to obtain CD4+ naive, central memory, regulatory and stem cell-like memory cells. To note about this clone: Its specificity is not known.

The clonotype comes from a young woman in good health. Source material: central memory CD4+ T cells from blood. The chain employs TRBV28 and TRBJ2-3; no clear D. The CDR3 DNA follows: TGTGCCAGCAGGCCCGACTCCACAGATACGCAGTATTTT. It is translated as CASRPDSTDTQYF.